Below, 16 T cell receptor beta chains from the same sample are listed, as sequenced in a study of T-cell memory formation after mild COVID-19. TCRdb redid the calling of the 5' RACE reads with MiXCR, one entry per CDR3 protein. The data hold under 350,000 distinct CDR3 sequences, with around 15% observed a single time. Sequencing was done on a sample of PBMCs or a T cell subset sorted from them (not recorded which). Receptors were obtained from a man between 18 and 29 years old who had mild COVID-19 (a few samples of this study predate the infection). Cell type and time point are not known.

This clonotype was found a few times. V usage is TRBV10-3 and J usage is TRBJ2-7; D is perhaps TRBD1 or TRBD2 (5 bases each). CDR3 size: 13 residues. In germline, CDR1 is ENHRY, CDR2 SYGVKD. V shed 6 bases and J shed 4 bases, with 13 bases lying between them. The CDR3 is CAIRPGPAYEQYV. As DNA, the CDR3 is TGTGCCATCAGACCGGGACCAGCTTACGAGCAGTACGTC.

V and J are TRBV5-6 and TRBJ2-1; the match to TRBD2 covers 9 bases. Per germline, CDR1 SGHDT and CDR2 YYEEEE. V shed 1 base and J 8 bases; nucleotides not matched to a gene: 4. The CDR3 length is 14 residues. In DNA, the CDR3 is TGTGCCAGCAGCTTGCTGCGGGGGGGCTATGAGCAGTTCTTC. Its protein is CASSLLRGGYEQFF.

This clonotype has more than one count but fewer than ten. V and J are TRBV27 and TRBJ1-6; TRBD1 matches 7 bases. The V gene end was trimmed by 5 bases and the J gene end by 9 bases; junction bases not matched to a gene: 10. Looked up from germline, CDR1 is MNHEY and CDR2 is SMNVEV (reference sequence). The CDR3 is 15 residues long. CDR3 in amino acids: CASSPRTGKGSPLHF. The CDR3 coding sequence is TGTGCCAGCAGTCCACGGACAGGAAAGGGTTCACCCCTCCACTTT.

The chain has TRBV20-1 and TRBJ2-1; 14 bases agree with TRBD2. From germline, CDR1 is DFQATT and CDR2 SNEGSKA (reference sequence). CDR3 length: 16 residues. J gave up 5 bases and V 4 bases, and 7 bases lay outside the gene matches. The CDR3, as DNA: TGCAGTGCTATAGGGCCGGGACTAGCGGGGGACAATGAGCAGTTCTTC. Protein sequence: CSAIGPGLAGDNEQFF.

The chain carries TRBV20-1 and TRBJ2-7, with TRBD1 matching 8 bases. CDR3 size: 15 residues. J lost 2 bases, V lost 0 bases, and 6 bases had no gene match. Germline CDR1 and CDR2: DFQATT and SNEGSKA (reference sequence). CDR3 nucleotides: TGCAGTGCTAGAGATCGGCAGGGGGCCACCTACGAGCAGTACTTC. The encoded protein is CSARDRQGATYEQYF.

On this clonotype: A much bigger clone sits one base away, suggesting this may be a read error. This chain joins TRBV5-6 and TRBJ2-1; no clear D. Germline V gene data show CDR1 as SGHDT and CDR2 as YYEEEE. V lost 1 base, J lost 0 bases, and 2 bases lay in between. The CDR3 contains 13 residues. The CDR3 spells CASSLNSYNEQFF. CDR3 in DNA: TGTGCCAGCAGCTTGAACTCCTACAATGAGCAGTTCTTC.

This clonotype was observed a single time. V usage is TRBV2 and J usage is TRBJ1-5; 7 nucleotides line up with TRBD1. CDR3 length equals 16 residues. Trimming removed 10 bases from V and 2 bases from J; junction bases left unmatched: 14. Germline V gene data show CDR1 as SNHLY and CDR2 as FYNNEI. For the CDR3, the DNA is TGTGCCATCGCACTGGGCAGGGGGGATCGCAATCAGCCCCAGCATTTT. This gives the protein CAIALGRGDRNQPQHF.

This chain uses TRBV20-1 with TRBJ1-5; D uncertain. The CDR3 is made up of 12 amino acids. Trimming cost V 6 bases and J 5 bases, with 11 bases left between them. Germline V gene sequence: CDR1 DFQATT, CDR2 SNEGSKA (reference sequence). CDR3: CSASSPYQPQHF. The CDR3 region has the DNA TGCAGTGCCAGCAGCCCTTATCAGCCCCAGCATTTT.

The rearrangement links TRBV25-1 to TRBJ1-2; TRBD1 is a possible D gene (5 bases). Germline CDR1 is MGHDK and CDR2 is SYGVNS. The CDR3 runs to 12 residues. Trimming pared 2 bases from V and 8 bases from J, leaving 9 bases between. The CDR3 is CASSERGWGYTF. Here the CDR3 DNA reads TGTGCCAGCAGTGAACGGGGCTGGGGCTACACCTTC.

This clonotype was seen many times. At one end, the junction sequence differs from germline, possibly due to a read error. The chain has TRBV7-2 and TRBJ1-4, with a weak D call TRBD1 (6 bases). The CDR3 is 13 residues long. Looked up from germline, CDR1 is SGHTA and CDR2 is FQGNSA. The CDR3 DNA sequence: TGTGCCAGCAGCTCGGGACATAATGGAAAACTGTTTTTT. Translation gives CASSSGHNGKLFF.

The J gene is TRBJ1-2, the V gene TRBV7-2; no firm D call. V lost 5 bases to trimming and J lost 0 bases, with 10 bases between them. The CDR3 has 14 residues. The germline gives CDR1 SGHTA, CDR2 FQGNSA. For the CDR3, the DNA is TGTGCCAGCAGCCCTGCGACATCTAACTATGGCTACACCTTC. It codes for CASSPATSNYGYTF.

This clonotype was recorded a few times. This chain uses TRBV9 with TRBJ1-3; D is ambiguous. CDR3 length equals 13 residues. Germline V gene lookup returns CDR1 SGDLS and CDR2 YYNGEE. V lost 3 bases, J lost 4 bases, and 8 bases lay in between. CDR3 sequence reads: CASSAPHGNTIYF. The CDR3 bases are TGTGCCAGCAGCGCCCCGCACGGAAACACCATATATTTT.

The chain carries TRBV10-3 and TRBJ2-3, with 7 positions matching TRBD2. Trimming cost V 0 bases and J 2 bases; bases outside gene matches: 5. Germline-derived CDR1 and CDR2 are ENHRY and SYGVKD. This CDR3 has 16 amino acids. CDR3 DNA sequence: TGTGCCATCAGTGAGTCGCCAGCGGGACTCACAGATACGCAGTATTTT. Its translation: CAISESPAGLTDTQYF.

The chain couples TRBV5-1 to TRBJ2-7; weak D call: TRBD2 (6 bases). The CDR3 contains 14 residues. Germline loops: CDR1 SGHRS, CDR2 YFSETQ. Trimming removed 0 bases from V and 3 bases from J, with 10 bases in between. The CDR3 loop is CASSLAEGFYEQYF. The CDR3 DNA sequence: TGCGCCAGCAGCTTGGCGGAGGGTTTCTACGAGCAGTACTTC.

There are a few counts of this clonotype. The J gene is TRBJ2-5, the V gene TRBV5-4, with 9 nucleotides matching TRBD2. The CDR3 extends over 15 amino acids. V dropped 1 base and J dropped 5; count of bases not matched to a gene: 6. From germline, CDR1 is SGHNT and CDR2 YYREEE (reference sequence). The CDR3 DNA sequence: TGTGCCAGCAGCTTGATAAGCGGGGGGCGGGAGACCCAGTACTTC. Translated: CASSLISGGRETQYF.

The chain has TRBV20-1 and TRBJ1-1, with D tentatively TRBD1 (5 bases). Germline V CDR1 and CDR2: DFQATT, SNEGSKA (reference sequence). Trimming pared 5 bases from V and 5 bases from J, leaving 18 bases between. The CDR3 has 14 amino acids. The CDR3 sequence is CSAPSRAWATEAFF. The CDR3 DNA follows: TGCAGTGCTCCCAGCAGGGCCTGGGCTACTGAAGCTTTCTTT.